This paragraph reports one T cell receptor (beta chain). Its antigen is undetermined. The data were obtained in a study of cytomegalovirus exposure and HLA in healthy donors. Study information: The early release's HLA-typed donors yielded roughly 85 million unique TCRs.

Study outcomes and limitations: Some V segments (TRBV6-2 and TRBV6-3 among them) were excluded as indistinguishable.

PCR employed 60 Vbeta and 13 Jbeta primers. Profiling relied on immunoSEQ multiplex PCR, and the TCRdb table lists in-frame clones only, not all of them. This repertoire includes 200,000 to 250,000 clones. V was clipped by 2 bases and J by 6 bases; unmatched bases: 15. Germline lookup yields CDR1 GTSNPN and CDR2 SVGIG (reference sequence). The CDR3 is 17 amino acids. Sequences were obtained from PBMCs. The chain is built from TRBV30 and TRBJ1-1, with 10 nucleotides matching TRBD1. The sequence was collected from a girl aged 2-10 years in good health and CMV-seropositive. The CDR3 region has the DNA TGTGCCTGGAGTCGGGACAGGGGCCCCCACTCTTGGGCTGAAGCTTTCTTT. As protein: CAWSRDRGPHSWAEAFF.